Sequencing of this T cell receptor (beta chain) was carried out in a study of T cell responses to AZD1222 COVID-19 vaccine. General study points: The donors showed a predominance of white British ancestry and of females, with possible underestimation of clonal diversity. The study found Spike-specific TCR breadth and depth rose after two AZD1222 doses. Baseline seropositivity occurred in only a handful of AZD1222 recipients. Across the whole spike, CD4 TCRs peaked at regions 160-218 and 743-854.

Concerning this clone: Its antigen is currently unknown.

Germline CDR1 reads KGHSH; CDR2 reads LQKENI. The V end was cut by 4 bases, the J end by 6 bases, with 12 bases between. This CDR3 comprises 14 residues. Generated by immunoSEQ multiplex PCR, the TCRdb table keeps only in-frame clones and is missing some. The table includes 150,000 or so clones, 92% detected once. This specimen was peripheral blood, taken 28 days after the second AZD1222 dose. This receptor was obtained from an adult who received the AZD1222 COVID-19 vaccine. This sequence joins TRBV18 and TRBJ2-2; D may be TRBD1 (6 bases). Written as DNA, the CDR3 is TGTGCCAGCTCACTAGAACAGGGTGCCGGGGAGCTGTTTTTT. Protein: CASSLEQGAGELFF. The full variable domain, in which reference TRBV18 and TRBJ2-2 provide the parts outside the CDR3, is NAGVMQNPRHLVRRRGQEARLRCSPMKGHSHVYWYRQLPEEGLKFMVYLQKENIIDESGMPKERFSAEFPKEGPSILRIQQVVRGDSAAYFCASSLEQGAGELFFGEGSRLTVL.